This T cell receptor beta chain derives from a study of blood T cell repertoires in COVID-19. Study background: Some COVID-19 samples were acute and others convalescent; all came from the United States, Italy and Spain. Nucleic acid was either cDNA or gDNA, and it came from T cells, B-cell-depleted T cells, or PBMCs.

V was pared by 5 bases and J by 1 base, with 11 bases of the junction left unmatched. Per germline, CDR1 SGHVS and CDR2 FNYEAQ. The CDR3 has 18 residues. Original processing notes: Scientists estimated how many nucleated cells there were by amplifying reference gene primers. The table came from immunoSEQ multiplex PCR; TCRdb's copy has only in-frame clones and leaves some out. That table furnishes V, J and clone size, whereas the DNA furnished D and trimming. The sample contains about 100,000 clones, around 83% of which appear only once. The receptor was derived from a woman in her 70s with acute or convalescent COVID-19. Sequencing input: peripheral blood. The V and J genes are TRBV7-6 and TRBJ1-1; the match to TRBD1 covers 12 bases. DNA of the CDR3: TGTGCCAGCAGCAAACTAGAGGGACAGGGGGCGTGGAACACTGAAGCTTTCTTT. This gives the protein CASSKLEGQGAWNTEAFF.